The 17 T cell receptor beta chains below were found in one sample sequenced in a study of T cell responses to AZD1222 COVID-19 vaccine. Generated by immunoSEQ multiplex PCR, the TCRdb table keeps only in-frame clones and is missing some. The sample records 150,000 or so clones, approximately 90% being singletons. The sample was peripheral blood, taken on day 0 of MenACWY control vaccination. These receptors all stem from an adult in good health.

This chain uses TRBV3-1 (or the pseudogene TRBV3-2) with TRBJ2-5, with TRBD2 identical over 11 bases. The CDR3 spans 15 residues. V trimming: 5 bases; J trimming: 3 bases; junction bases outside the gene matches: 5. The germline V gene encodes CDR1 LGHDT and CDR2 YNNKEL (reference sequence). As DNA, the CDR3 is TGTGCCAGCAGCTCACCTAGCGGGAGGAAAGAGACCCAGTACTTC. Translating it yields CASSSPSGRKETQYF.

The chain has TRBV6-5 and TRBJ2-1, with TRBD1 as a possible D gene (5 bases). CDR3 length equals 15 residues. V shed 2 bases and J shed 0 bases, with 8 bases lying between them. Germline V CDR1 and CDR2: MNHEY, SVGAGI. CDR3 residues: CASSYQGASYNEQFF. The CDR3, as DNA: TGTGCCAGCAGTTACCAAGGGGCCTCCTACAATGAGCAGTTCTTC.

CDR3 protein: CASSPPGQAYNQPQHF. In DNA, the CDR3 is TGTGCCAGCAGTCCCCCGGGACAGGCCTATAATCAGCCCCAGCATTTT. The rearrangement joins TRBV28 to TRBJ1-5, with 8 bases that match TRBD1. V lost 5 bases and J lost 4; bases outside the gene matches: 10. Germline-derived CDR1 and CDR2 are MDHEN and SYDVKM. The CDR3 length is 16 residues. Together with reference TRBV28 and TRBJ1-5, the CDR3 gives the full variable domain: DVKVTQSSRYLVKRTGEKVFLECVQDMDHENMFWYRQDPGLGLRLIYFSYDVKMKEKGDIPEGYSVSREKKERFSLILESASTNQTSMYLCASSPPGQAYNQPQHFGDGTRLSIL.

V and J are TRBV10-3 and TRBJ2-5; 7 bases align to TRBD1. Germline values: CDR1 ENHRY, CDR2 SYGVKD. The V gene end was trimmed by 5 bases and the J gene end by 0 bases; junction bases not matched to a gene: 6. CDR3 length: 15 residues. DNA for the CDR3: TGTGCCATCAGTCCCCGGGACAGTGACCAAGAGACCCAGTACTTC. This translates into CAISPRDSDQETQYF.

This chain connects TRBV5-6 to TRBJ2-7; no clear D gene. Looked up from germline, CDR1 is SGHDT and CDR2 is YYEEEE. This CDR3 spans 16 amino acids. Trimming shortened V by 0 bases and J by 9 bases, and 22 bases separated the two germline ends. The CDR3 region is CASSLAVVPSLRVQYF. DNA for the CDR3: TGTGCCAGCAGCTTGGCCGTGGTACCTTCCCTACGAGTGCAGTACTTC.

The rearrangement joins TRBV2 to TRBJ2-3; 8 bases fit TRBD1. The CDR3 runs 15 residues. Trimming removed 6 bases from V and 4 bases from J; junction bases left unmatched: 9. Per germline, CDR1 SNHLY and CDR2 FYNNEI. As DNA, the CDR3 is TGTGCCAGCAGCCCCGGCTGGACAGGGCCAGATACGCAGTATTTT. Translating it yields CASSPGWTGPDTQYF. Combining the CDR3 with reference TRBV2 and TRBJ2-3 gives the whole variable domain EPEVTQTPSHQVTQMGQEVILRCVPISNHLYFYWYRQILGQKVEFLVSFYNNEISEKSEIFDDQFSVERPDGSNFTLKIRSTKLEDSAMYFCASSPGWTGPDTQYFGPGTRLTVL.

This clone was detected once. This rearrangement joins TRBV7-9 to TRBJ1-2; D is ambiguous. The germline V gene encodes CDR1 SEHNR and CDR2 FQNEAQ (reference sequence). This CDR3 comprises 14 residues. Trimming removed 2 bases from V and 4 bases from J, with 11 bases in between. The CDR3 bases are TGTGCCAGCAGCTTATTTACGGGGAGCTATGGCTACACCTTC. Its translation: CASSLFTGSYGYTF.

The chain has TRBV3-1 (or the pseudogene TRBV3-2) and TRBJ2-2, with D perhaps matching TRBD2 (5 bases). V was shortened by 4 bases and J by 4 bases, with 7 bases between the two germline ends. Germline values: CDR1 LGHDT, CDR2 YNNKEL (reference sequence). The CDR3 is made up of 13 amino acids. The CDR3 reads CASSRRVTGELFF. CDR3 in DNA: TGTGCCAGCAGCCGGCGGGTCACCGGGGAGCTGTTTTTT.

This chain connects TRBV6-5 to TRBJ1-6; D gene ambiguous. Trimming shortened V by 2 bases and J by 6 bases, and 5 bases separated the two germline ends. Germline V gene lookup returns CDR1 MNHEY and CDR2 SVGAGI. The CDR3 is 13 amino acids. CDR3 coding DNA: TGTGCCAGCAGTTACAGGGCTAATTCACCCCTCCACTTT. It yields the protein CASSYRANSPLHF.

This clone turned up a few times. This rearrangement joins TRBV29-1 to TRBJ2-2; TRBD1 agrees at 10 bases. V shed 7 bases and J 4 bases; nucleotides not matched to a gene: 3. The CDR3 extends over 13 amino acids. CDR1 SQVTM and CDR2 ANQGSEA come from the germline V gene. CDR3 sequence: CSAWTGGTGELFF. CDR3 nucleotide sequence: TGCAGCGCTTGGACAGGGGGCACCGGGGAGCTGTTTTTT.

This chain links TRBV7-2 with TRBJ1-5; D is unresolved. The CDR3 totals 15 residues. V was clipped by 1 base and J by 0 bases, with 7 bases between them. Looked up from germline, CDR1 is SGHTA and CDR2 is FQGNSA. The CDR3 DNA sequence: TGTGCCAGCAGCTTAGTGGCGGATAGCAATCAGCCCCAGCATTTT. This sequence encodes CASSLVADSNQPQHF.

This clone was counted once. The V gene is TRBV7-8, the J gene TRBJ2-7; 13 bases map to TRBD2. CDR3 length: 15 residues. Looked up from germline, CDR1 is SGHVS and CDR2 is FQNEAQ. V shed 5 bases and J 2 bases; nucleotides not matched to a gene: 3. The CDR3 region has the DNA TGTGCCAGCAGCGCCACTAGCGGGGGGGCCTACGAGCAGTACTTC. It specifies CASSATSGGAYEQYF.

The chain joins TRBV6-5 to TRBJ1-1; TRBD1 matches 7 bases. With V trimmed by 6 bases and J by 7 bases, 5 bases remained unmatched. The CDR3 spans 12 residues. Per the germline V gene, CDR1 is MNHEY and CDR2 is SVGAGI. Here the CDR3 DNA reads TGTGCCAGCAGCCAGACAGGGATTGAAGCTTTCTTT. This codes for CASSQTGIEAFF.

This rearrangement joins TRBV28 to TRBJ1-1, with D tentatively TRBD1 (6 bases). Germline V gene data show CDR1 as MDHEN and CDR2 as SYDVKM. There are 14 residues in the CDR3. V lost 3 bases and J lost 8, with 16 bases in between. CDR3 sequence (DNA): TGTGCCAGCAGTTTTTCTGGGGGGCGGCGGGAAGCTTTCTTT. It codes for CASSFSGGRREAFF.

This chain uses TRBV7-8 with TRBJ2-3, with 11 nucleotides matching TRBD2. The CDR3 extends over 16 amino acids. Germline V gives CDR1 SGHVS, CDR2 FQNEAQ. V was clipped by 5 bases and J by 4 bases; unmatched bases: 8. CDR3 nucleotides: TGTGCCAGCAGCCAAATAGCGGGGGGGGTTTCAGATACGCAGTATTTT. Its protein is CASSQIAGGVSDTQYF.

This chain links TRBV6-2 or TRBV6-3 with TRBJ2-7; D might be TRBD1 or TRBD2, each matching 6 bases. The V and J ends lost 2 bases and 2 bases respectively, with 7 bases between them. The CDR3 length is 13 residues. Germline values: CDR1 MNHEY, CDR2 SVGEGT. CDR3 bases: TGTGCCAGCAGTTACAGGGGGGCCTACGAGCAGTACTTC. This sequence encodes CASSYRGAYEQYF.

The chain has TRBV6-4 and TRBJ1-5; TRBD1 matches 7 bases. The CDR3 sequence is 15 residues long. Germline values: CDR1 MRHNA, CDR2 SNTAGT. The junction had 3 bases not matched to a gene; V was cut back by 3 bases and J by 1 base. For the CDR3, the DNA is TGTGCCAGCAGTGATTTCAGGGGGAGCAATCAGCCCCAGCATTTT. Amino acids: CASSDFRGSNQPQHF.